One and the same sample provided the 26 T cell receptor beta chains below, sequenced in a study of T-cell memory formation after mild COVID-19. TCRdb re-analysed the 5' RACE reads in MiXCR, keeping a single row per CDR3 protein. The data contain a few hundred thousand distinct CDR3 sequences, 20% to 25% of them seen just once; the ten biggest clones take up around 20%. Source material: PBMCs or a T cell subset sorted from them (not recorded which). The receptors originated from a man in his late teens or twenties who had mild COVID-19 (a few samples of this study predate the infection). Cell type and time point are not known.

This clonotype was counted only a few times. The chain recombines TRBV7-8 with TRBJ2-1, with D perhaps matching TRBD1 or TRBD2 (5 bases each). This CDR3 is built from 14 residues. Germline V gene sequence: CDR1 SGHVS, CDR2 FQNEAQ. With 6 bases removed from V and 6 bases from J, the gap between germline ends came to 15 bases. CDR3 loop: CASRGVRGSNEQFF. Written as DNA, the CDR3 is TGTGCCAGCAGGGGGGTAAGAGGGAGCAATGAGCAGTTCTTC.

Only a few counts were recorded for this clonotype. The chain couples TRBV7-9 to TRBJ2-3; 10 bases agree with TRBD2. There are 19 residues in the CDR3. Germline V lookup: CDR1 SEHNR, CDR2 FQNEAQ (reference sequence). The V and J ends lost 4 bases and 0 bases, in that order; junction bases with no gene match: 13. CDR3 sequence reads: CASSSLSSGGPLSTDTQYF. DNA of the CDR3: TGTGCCAGCAGCTCCCTGTCTAGCGGGGGCCCCCTTAGCACAGATACGCAGTATTTT.

There are a few counts of this clonotype. This sequence joins TRBV7-2 and TRBJ2-5, with no clear D. Germline loops: CDR1 SGHTA, CDR2 FQGNSA. V lost 4 bases and J 2 bases, leaving 8 bases between the germline ends. The CDR3 is 13 amino acids. CDR3 DNA: TGTGCCAGCAGCTCGACCGATCAAGAGACCCAGTACTTC. The encoded protein is CASSSTDQETQYF.

The J gene is TRBJ2-1, the V gene TRBV29-1; tentative D call: TRBD1 (6 bases). CDR3 size: 14 residues. V lost 3 bases to trimming and J lost 8 bases, with 17 bases between them. The germline gives CDR1 SQVTM, CDR2 ANQGSEA. In DNA form, the CDR3 reads TGCAGCGTTGACGGAGAGGGGGATGAGGATGAGCAGTTCTTC. Amino acid sequence: CSVDGEGDEDEQFF.

V is TRBV14 and J is TRBJ1-2, with TRBD1 identical over 7 bases. Germline V gene data show CDR1 as SGHDN and CDR2 as FVKESK. V lost 0 bases, J lost 4 bases, and 8 bases stayed unmatched. The CDR3 has 16 amino acids. In DNA form, the CDR3 reads TGTGCCAGCAGCCAAGACAACAGGGGATATCGCTATGGCTACACCTTC. Protein sequence: CASSQDNRGYRYGYTF. Looking up the rest from reference TRBV14 and TRBJ1-2 gives the full variable domain: EAGVTQFPSHSVIEKGQTVTLRCDPISGHDNLYWYRRVMGKEIKFLLHFVKESKQDESGMPNNRFLAERTGGTYSTLKVQPAELEDSGVYFCASSQDNRGYRYGYTFGSGTRLTVV.

Only a few counts were recorded for this clonotype. The rearrangement uses TRBV7-6 and TRBJ2-2, with 7 bases matching TRBD1. The trim removed 0 bases at V and 8 bases at J, leaving 6 bases unmatched. Germline-derived CDR1 and CDR2 are SGHVS and FNYEAQ. This CDR3 spans 15 amino acids. The CDR3 sequence: CASSLAQGQKGELFF. The CDR3 DNA is TGTGCCAGCAGCTTAGCGCAGGGACAGAAAGGGGAGCTGTTTTTT.

The chain employs TRBV18 and TRBJ2-3; D perhaps matches TRBD1 (6 bases). The length of the CDR3 is 17 residues. The germline CDR1 and CDR2 sequences are KGHSH and LQKENI. Trimming took 3 bases from V and 0 from J, leaving 16 bases between them. In nucleotides, the CDR3 is TGTGCCAGCTCACCTTCGAGGGGGAACCATAGCACAGATACGCAGTATTTT. The encoded protein is CASSPSRGNHSTDTQYF.

V is TRBV7-9 and J is TRBJ2-7, with 9 bases lining up with TRBD1. Losses at the gene ends were 5 bases for V and 5 bases for J; bases not matched to a gene: 10. Germline V gene sequence: CDR1 SEHNR, CDR2 FQNEAQ (reference sequence). This CDR3 comprises 15 residues. The CDR3, as DNA: TGTGCCAGCAGCCCGTCCCGGGACAGGGCCCACGAGCAGTACTTC. The encoded protein is CASSPSRDRAHEQYF.

V is TRBV5-1 and J is TRBJ1-1; TRBD1 matches at 7 bases. Germline CDR1 SGHRS, CDR2 YFSETQ. With V trimmed by 4 bases and J by 1 base, 4 bases remained unmatched. The CDR3 runs to 14 residues. CDR3 protein: CASSPGQTNTEAFF. The CDR3 region has the DNA TGCGCCAGCAGCCCGGGACAGACGAACACTGAAGCTTTCTTT.

In this sample, this clonotype turned up a few times. The V call is TRBV5-8, the J call TRBJ2-3; no reliable D call. V lost 0 bases, J lost 0 bases, and 11 bases lay in between. The CDR3 runs 16 residues. Germline-derived CDR1 and CDR2 are SGHTS and YDEGEE. CDR3 nucleotides: TGTGCCAGCAGCTTGGCTCGTTTCAGTAGCACAGATACGCAGTATTTT. It is translated as CASSLARFSSTDTQYF.

The J gene is TRBJ1-5, the V gene TRBV20-1; D unclear. There are 15 residues in the CDR3. V was clipped by 3 bases and J by 1 base, with 13 bases between them. Germline V gene sequence: CDR1 DFQATT, CDR2 SNEGSKA (reference sequence). The CDR3 sequence: CSASASTGSNQPQHF. The DNA of the CDR3 is TGCAGTGCTAGTGCCTCGACGGGGAGCAATCAGCCCCAGCATTTT.

This clonotype was detected a few times. The chain carries TRBV10-2 and TRBJ1-2, with D hard to call. Trimming took off 3 bases at V and 2 bases at J, with 4 bases between the two ends. Germline V gene data show CDR1 as WSHSY and CDR2 as SAAADI. This CDR3 comprises 12 residues. The CDR3 DNA is TGCGCCAGCAGTGATTTAAACTATGGCTACACCTTC. Its translation is CASSDLNYGYTF.

This clonotype has more than one count but fewer than ten. The chain joins TRBV5-1 to TRBJ1-6; D may be TRBD1 (6 bases). V was pared by 3 bases and J by 5 bases, with 15 bases between. Germline assignment: CDR1 SGHRS and CDR2 YFSETQ. The CDR3 totals 16 residues. This CDR3 reads CASSSDQGSDNSPLHF. The CDR3 bases are TGCGCCAGCAGCTCCGATCAGGGGTCGGATAATTCACCCCTCCACTTT.

This CDR3 reads CASSHSPTAASANYGYTF. Written as DNA, the CDR3 is TGTGCCAGCAGTCATTCTCCGACAGCCGCTAGCGCTAACTATGGCTACACCTTC. V is TRBV6-5 and J is TRBJ1-2, with a tentative D call TRBD1 (5 bases). The CDR3 has 18 amino acids. CDR1 MNHEY and CDR2 SVGAGI come from the germline V gene. V lost 5 bases and J 0 bases, leaving 22 bases between the germline ends.

The J gene is TRBJ1-1, the V gene TRBV29-1; 7 bases line up with TRBD1. V shed 7 bases and J 5 bases; nucleotides not matched to a gene: 7. Germline CDR1 SQVTM, CDR2 ANQGSEA. This CDR3 spans 12 amino acids. In nucleotides, the CDR3 is TGCAGCGCCAGAGGGGGCTCTACTGAAGCTTTCTTT. This gives the protein CSARGGSTEAFF.

This clonotype was counted between two and nine times. The V gene is TRBV7-6, the J gene TRBJ2-3; 9 bases map to TRBD1. Per germline, CDR1 SGHVS and CDR2 FNYEAQ. There are 15 residues in the CDR3. J gave up 7 bases and V 5 bases, and 10 bases lay outside the gene matches. For the CDR3, the DNA is TGTGCCAGCAGCGCCCGGGACAGGGTAACAAATACGCAGTATTTT. Its translation: CASSARDRVTNTQYF.

V usage is TRBV12-5 and J usage is TRBJ2-5; D perhaps matches TRBD2 (6 bases). There are 13 residues in the CDR3. Trimming removed 8 bases at V and 2 bases at J, with 12 bases between. The V gene's germline CDR1 is LGHNT and CDR2 FRNRAP. DNA for the CDR3: TGTGCTAGTCGTCGCGGGGAGCAAGAGACCCAGTACTTC. Translation gives CASRRGEQETQYF.

This clonotype turned up a few times. The chain uses TRBV25-1 and TRBJ1-1, with 12 bases lining up with TRBD1. From germline, CDR1 is MGHDK and CDR2 SYGVNS. Trimming took 3 bases from V and 0 from J; bases not matched to a gene: 5. CDR3 length: 17 amino acids. This CDR3 is CASSDWDRGPLNTEAFF. CDR3 nucleotides: TGTGCCAGCAGTGACTGGGACAGGGGGCCCTTGAACACTGAAGCTTTCTTT.

This clonotype was detected a few times. The rearrangement links TRBV5-1 to TRBJ2-5; D is unresolved. Germline values: CDR1 SGHRS, CDR2 YFSETQ. The CDR3 runs to 15 residues. V lost 2 bases and J 5 bases, leaving 16 bases between the germline ends. CDR3 protein: CASSLAPISRETQYF. The CDR3 coding sequence is TGCGCCAGCAGCTTAGCACCGATAAGCAGGGAGACCCAGTACTTC.

This clonotype turned up a few times. The gene calls are TRBV19 and TRBJ1-2; TRBD1 aligns across 8 bases. This CDR3 region has 14 residues. V trimming: 7 bases; J trimming: 8 bases; junction bases outside the gene matches: 12. The germline V gene has CDR1 LNHDA and CDR2 SQIVND (reference sequence). Here the CDR3 DNA reads TGTGCCAGTATCAGCGGACAGGGCACGAGGGGCTACACCTTC. Amino acid sequence: CASISGQGTRGYTF.

Many counts were recorded for this clonotype. The J gene is TRBJ1-1, the V gene TRBV25-1; no firm D call. V lost 5 bases and J lost 0, with 7 bases in between. The germline V gene has CDR1 MGHDK and CDR2 SYGVNS. The CDR3 consists of 13 residues. This CDR3 is CASSLLMNTEAFF. Here the CDR3 DNA reads TGTGCCAGCAGTTTATTAATGAACACTGAAGCTTTCTTT.

The chain carries TRBV27 and TRBJ1-5; unclear D gene. The CDR3 consists of 14 residues. The V and J ends lost 1 base and 5 bases respectively, with 9 bases between them. CDR1 is MNHEY and CDR2 is SMNVEV in the germline V gene (reference sequence). The DNA for the CDR3 is TGTGCCAGCAGTTTATATTCTGGTCATCAGCCCCAGCATTTT. Amino acid sequence: CASSLYSGHQPQHF.

This clonotype has only one observation. The chain recombines TRBV6-1 with TRBJ1-5; 7 bases are a match to TRBD1. CDR1 is MNHNS and CDR2 is SASEGT in the germline V gene. The CDR3 consists of 14 residues. Germline trimming cut 8 bases from V and 3 bases from J; bases unmatched to any gene: 7. CDR3 sequence reads: CASSKGANNQPQHF. CDR3 nucleotides: TGTGCCAGCTCTAAGGGGGCAAACAATCAGCCCCAGCATTTT.

This clonotype was recorded a few times. The chain has TRBV29-1 and TRBJ2-3; TRBD2 is a possible D gene (6 bases). The V gene's germline CDR1 is SQVTM and CDR2 ANQGSEA. CDR3 length: 15 residues. V was clipped by 4 bases and J by 6 bases, with 20 bases between them. The CDR3 here is CSVAAWTTPTDTQYF. CDR3 nucleotides: TGCAGCGTTGCCGCTTGGACTACCCCGACCGATACGCAGTATTTT.

This clonotype was detected ten times or more. The genes are TRBV27 and TRBJ2-1; TRBD1 matches 7 bases. V lost 5 bases and J lost 0; bases outside the gene matches: 7. The CDR3 has 16 residues. Germline CDR1 is MNHEY and CDR2 is SMNVEV (reference sequence). Here the CDR3 reads CASSPWDSSSYNEQFF. DNA of the CDR3: TGTGCCAGCAGTCCCTGGGACAGTAGCTCCTACAATGAGCAGTTCTTC.

The chain carries TRBV3-1 and TRBJ2-3; tentatively, D is TRBD1 or TRBD2 (5 bases each). Trimming removed 2 bases at V and 9 bases at J, with 18 bases between. The germline V gene has CDR1 LGHDT and CDR2 YNNKEL (reference sequence). This CDR3 region has 15 residues. CDR3 sequence: CASSQPGTVSGTQYF. In DNA form, the CDR3 reads TGTGCCAGCAGCCAACCCGGGACGGTGTCGGGGACGCAGTATTTT.